These 8 T cell receptor beta chains share one sample of origin, sequenced in a study of cytomegalovirus exposure and HLA in healthy donors (dated 2017 in TCRdb). Libraries were made using the immunoSEQ multiplex PCR assay. For the multiplex PCR, a mixture combining 60 forward primers for TCR Vbeta segments and 13 reverse primers for TCR Jbeta segments was used. The source is immuneACCESS, and TCRdb retained only in-frame sequences with V and J called. Part of the clones is not carried over; for the studies checked, unresolved V genes explain less than half of this, and the remainder is unexplained. For this sample there are about 67,000 clones; about 65% appear just once. The biggest ten clones account for more than 2% of the sample. Specimen: PBMCs. The receptors derive from a young woman in good health and CMV-seronegative.

The rearrangement links TRBV23-1 to TRBJ2-7; possibly TRBD1 for D (5 bases). TRBV23-1 is an ORF; its function is uncertain. Trimming removed 4 bases at V and 6 bases at J, with 19 bases between. The CDR3 contains 15 residues. Here the CDR3 DNA reads TGCGCCAGCAGTCGGCTGACAGAGAACAACCGCGAGCAGTACTTC. Residues: CASSRLTENNREQYF.

The rearrangement uses TRBV5-6 and TRBJ2-3; perhaps TRBD2 as D (5 bases). Germline-derived CDR1 and CDR2 are SGHDT and YYEEEE. V dropped 0 bases and J dropped 4 bases, with 12 bases sitting between them. The CDR3 length is 15 residues. In DNA form, the CDR3 reads TGTGCCAGCAGCTTGGCTGTAGGTAGCGCAGATACGCAGTATTTT. This codes for CASSLAVGSADTQYF.

This chain uses TRBV11-2 with TRBJ2-7, with 8 positions matching TRBD1. The CDR3 loop spans 13 amino acids. V trimming: 5 bases; J trimming: 7 bases; junction bases outside the gene matches: 7. Germline CDR1 SGHAT, CDR2 FQNNGV. The CDR3 loop is CASSPGQGGEQYF. CDR3 bases: TGTGCCAGCAGCCCTGGACAGGGTGGAGAGCAGTACTTC.

For this clone: The junction differs from germline at one of its ends, possibly a read error. The chain is built from TRBV6-1 and TRBJ1-2; D possibly corresponds to TRBD1 (6 bases). Germline CDR1 reads MNHNS; CDR2 reads SASEGT. The CDR3 contains 13 residues. The CDR3 here is CAISGNRDYGYTF. As DNA, the CDR3 is TGTGCCATCAGTGGAAACAGGGACTATGGCTACACCTTC.

V usage is TRBV30 and J usage is TRBJ2-1; D might be TRBD1 (5 bases). V lost 0 bases to trimming and J lost 5 bases, with 8 bases between them. The CDR3 totals 13 residues. CDR1 is GTSNPN, CDR2 SVGIG, per germline (reference sequence). The CDR3: CAWSVDRDNEQFF. The CDR3 DNA follows: TGTGCCTGGAGTGTTGACAGAGACAATGAGCAGTTCTTC.

The gene calls are TRBV5-4 and TRBJ1-2; 7 bases are shared with TRBD1. Trimming removed 2 bases from V and 4 bases from J; junction bases left unmatched: 8. Germline loops: CDR1 SGHNT, CDR2 YYREEE (reference sequence). The CDR3 spans 15 residues. The CDR3 DNA follows: TGTGCCAGCAGCTTTGCAGGGGGTCCTGTCTATGGCTACACCTTC. Its protein is CASSFAGGPVYGYTF. Drawing the rest from reference TRBV5-4 and TRBJ1-2, the complete variable domain is ETGVTQSPTHLIKTRGQQVTLRCSSQSGHNTVSWYQQALGQGPQFIFQYYREEENGRGNFPPRFSGLQFPNYSSELNVNALELDDSALYLCASSFAGGPVYGYTFGSGTRLTVV.

This clone occurred once. The chain joins TRBV6-1 to TRBJ2-7; 9 bases map to TRBD1. The CDR3 length is 13 residues. The germline V gene has CDR1 MNHNS and CDR2 SASEGT. J gave up 6 bases and V 7 bases, and 7 bases lay outside the gene matches. The CDR3 bases are TGTGCCAGCAACGGACAGGGGAGGTTCGAGCAGTACTTC. Its translation is CASNGQGRFEQYF.

V and J are TRBV6-1 and TRBJ1-1, with a possible D match to TRBD1 (5 bases). The ends were cut back, 2 bases at V and 4 bases at J, with 17 bases in the middle. The CDR3 length is 16 residues. From germline, CDR1 is MNHNS and CDR2 SASEGT. CDR3 sequence (DNA): TGTGCCAGCAGTGAAAGGTTTGGGGGACTCTCCACTGAAGCTTTCTTT. Protein: CASSERFGGLSTEAFF.